The source of this T cell receptor (beta chain) is a study of T-cell memory formation after mild COVID-19. Whole-study findings and limits: From day 15 to 85, contracting clones were balanced between CD4 and CD8, whereas later expanders leaned toward CD4+.

Note on this clonotype: Its antigen remains unknown.

V dropped 4 bases and J dropped 8 bases, with 9 bases sitting between them. Germline lookup yields CDR1 SEHNR and CDR2 FQNEAQ (reference sequence). The CDR3 covers 12 residues. A 5'RACE reaction primed in the constant segment made cDNA libraries of TCR alpha and TCR beta, and these carried sample barcodes and UMIs. TCRdb re-derived calls from the 5' RACE reads in MiXCR, one entry per CDR3 protein. The sample lists roughly 110,000 distinct CDR3 sequences; about a sixth were seen once. The sequenced sample was PBMCs or a T cell subset sorted from them (not recorded which). The TCR was taken from an adult woman who had mild COVID-19 (a few samples of this study predate the infection). Cell type and time point are not known. V gene TRBV7-9 combines with J gene TRBJ2-1; D unclear. CDR3 in amino acids: CASSSGGDEQFF. In DNA form, the CDR3 reads TGTGCCAGCAGCTCGGGTGGGGATGAGCAGTTCTTC.